A selection of T cell receptor beta chains follows, all from one sample in a study of blood T cells in healthy people across ages. MiXCR, applied by TCRdb to the 5' RACE reads, yields one record per CDR3 protein. The table includes over a million distinct CDR3 sequences, about 43% detected once. The sample comprised blood. These receptors were collected from a woman under 30 in good health. The CDR3 runs from the conserved cysteine through the conserved F or W. D genes are given only for firm matches. Clone size is shown for a subset of rows, as once, few, many or a class of expanded clone.

v_gene	d_gene	abundance	j_gene	CDR3aa	CDR3nt
TRBV28	TRBD2	-	TRBJ2-1	CASSFTSGDINEQFF	TGTGCCAGCAGTTTTACTAGCGGGGACATCAATGAGCAGTTCTTC
TRBV15	-	few	TRBJ1-1	CATSTINDMTTEAFF	TGTGCCACCAGCACCATCAATGACATGACCACTGAAGCTTTCTTT
TRBV5-1	-	few	TRBJ1-5	CASSLEGAVNQPQHF	TGCGCCAGCAGCTTGGAAGGGGCAGTCAATCAGCCCCAGCATTTT
TRBV14	-	once	TRBJ1-6	CASSQDFSPPHF	TGTGCCAGCAGCCAGGACTTTTCACCCCCCCACTTT
TRBV29-1	-	many	TRBJ2-7	CSVEDHNSWTRYEQYF	TGCAGCGTTGAAGATCATAACTCGTGGACCCGCTACGAGCAGTACTTC
TRBV20-1	-	-	TRBJ2-7	CSASSAGASYEQYF	TGCAGTGCTAGTAGTGCGGGGGCGTCCTACGAGCAGTACTTC
TRBV6-2/TRBV6-3	-	few	TRBJ2-7	CASETDSYEQYF	TGTGCCAGTGAGACGGACTCCTACGAGCAGTACTTC
TRBV12-3/TRBV12-4	-	-	TRBJ2-6	CASSFVESGANVLTF	TGTGCCAGCAGTTTCGTAGAATCTGGGGCCAACGTCCTGACTTTC
TRBV6-2/TRBV6-3	TRBD1	few	TRBJ1-2	CASSQRRQGDGYTF	TGTGCCAGCAGCCAAAGACGACAGGGGGACGGCTACACCTTC
TRBV9	TRBD1	-	TRBJ1-5	CAGSVTGGGNQPQHF	TGTGCCGGCAGCGTGACAGGGGGGGGCAATCAGCCCCAGCATTTT
TRBV5-4	-	-	TRBJ1-1	CASSLAWENTEAFF	TGTGCCAGCAGCTTGGCTTGGGAAAACACTGAAGCTTTCTTT
TRBV20-1	-	-	TRBJ1-6	CSAGVPDQGTLHF	TGCAGTGCTGGAGTTCCAGATCAAGGGACCCTCCACTTT
TRBV20-1	TRBD2	few	TRBJ2-1	CSAPGLAGDVYNEQFF	TGCAGTGCTCCTGGACTAGCGGGAGACGTCTACAATGAGCAGTTCTTC
TRBV6-1	TRBD2	-	TRBJ2-1	CASSERQLAGDNEQFF	TGTGCCAGCAGTGAAAGGCAACTAGCGGGGGACAATGAGCAGTTCTTC
TRBV7-9	TRBD1	few	TRBJ2-7	CASSASQGVNEQYF	TGTGCCAGCAGCGCCTCACAGGGGGTCAACGAGCAGTACTTC
TRBV4-1	TRBD1	-	TRBJ1-1	CASSQPQKTGGTEAFF	TGCGCCAGCAGCCAACCCCAGAAGACAGGGGGCACTGAAGCTTTCTTT
TRBV18	-	-	TRBJ2-3	CASSRASATDTQNF	TGTGCCAGCTCACGGGCTAGCGCCACAGATACGCAGAATTTT
TRBV4-1	TRBD1	-	TRBJ1-2	CASSQDEGDRGLDNYGYTF	TGCGCCAGCAGCCAAGATGAGGGGGACAGGGGACTAGATAACTATGGCTACACCTTC
TRBV15	TRBD2	-	TRBJ2-1	CATSRDWGTSRRVNEQFF	TGTGCCACCAGCAGAGATTGGGGGACTAGCAGGAGGGTGAATGAGCAGTTCTTC
TRBV28	-	-	TRBJ2-4	CASSSEGNIKEGIQYF	TGTGCCAGCAGCTCTGAGGGGAACATAAAGGAGGGAATTCAGTACTTC
TRBV9	TRBD2	few	TRBJ2-3	CASSVLAGASTDTQYF	TGTGCCAGCAGCGTACTAGCGGGGGCTAGCACAGATACGCAGTATTTT
TRBV20-1	TRBD2	-	TRBJ2-3	CSALPSGSTDTQYF	TGCAGTGCTCTTCCTAGCGGGAGCACAGATACGCAGTATTTT
TRBV25-1	-	few	TRBJ2-5	CASSEDIPQYF	TGTGCCAGCAGTGAGGATATACCGCAGTACTTC
TRBV6-5	TRBD2	-	TRBJ2-1	CASGYSGGSSYNEQFF	TGTGCCAGCGGTTACTCTGGCGGGAGTTCTTACAATGAGCAGTTCTTC
TRBV13	TRBD1	-	TRBJ2-1	CASSPPGDRGHEQFF	TGTGCCAGCAGTCCTCCTGGGGACAGGGGACATGAGCAGTTCTTC
TRBV20-1	TRBD1	few	TRBJ2-7	CSAAGQVGIYEQYF	TGCAGTGCTGCAGGACAGGTCGGGATTTACGAGCAGTACTTC